These 16 T cell receptor beta chains were sequenced from one sample in a study of technical replicates of blood from several donors. Only in-frame clones appear in the TCRdb table, and some are missing; sequencing was by immunoSEQ multiplex PCR. The profile shows approximately 99,000 clones, about 95% of them singletons. Sequencing used T cells isolated from PBMCs. The origin of the receptors is a human donor in good health.

V usage is TRBV19 and J usage is TRBJ1-5; D possibly corresponds to TRBD1 (5 bases). V lost 1 base and J 5 bases, leaving 15 bases between the germline ends. The CDR3 contains 16 residues. The germline CDR1 and CDR2 sequences are LNHDA and SQIVND (reference sequence). In nucleotides, the CDR3 is TGTGCCAGTAGTATAGGAGAAGTGCAGGGTTATCAGCCCCAGCATTTT. This encodes CASSIGEVQGYQPQHF.

About this clone itself: One junction end disagrees with the germline gene, perhaps due to a read error. CDR3 amino acids: CASSLSLTPGNGYTF. As DNA, the CDR3 is TGTGCCAGCAGTCTATCACTAACCCCAGGGAATGGCTACACCTTC. The V and J genes are TRBV27 and TRBJ1-2; possible D gene TRBD1, 5 bases. CDR1 is MNHEY and CDR2 is SMNVEV in the germline V gene (reference sequence). The CDR3 runs 15 residues.

This clone was seen only once. The chain has TRBV25-1 and TRBJ1-2; 9 positions match TRBD1. There are 14 residues in the CDR3. CDR1 and CDR2 (germline): MGHDK, SYGVNS. The junction had 8 bases not matched to a gene; V was cut back by 4 bases and J by 8 bases. The CDR3 reads CASSAGQGSKGYTF. In nucleotides, the CDR3 is TGTGCCAGCAGTGCGGGACAGGGTTCCAAAGGCTACACCTTC.

The chain recombines TRBV19 with TRBJ2-1; 8 bases are shared with TRBD2. Germline values: CDR1 LNHDA, CDR2 SQIVND (reference sequence). Unmatched junction bases numbered 6, after V lost 8 bases and J lost 9 bases. The CDR3 extends over 12 amino acids. The CDR3 sequence is CASGTGGIEQFF. In DNA form, the CDR3 reads TGTGCCAGTGGAACGGGAGGGATTGAGCAGTTCTTC.

The J gene is TRBJ2-1, the V gene TRBV9; 8 bases line up with TRBD1. The CDR3 is made up of 15 amino acids. Trimming at V came to 3 bases and at J to 8 bases, leaving 10 bases not matched to a gene. Germline V gene sequence: CDR1 SGDLS, CDR2 YYNGEE. The CDR3 is CASSGGRGLLDEQFF. Written as DNA, the CDR3 is TGTGCCAGCAGCGGGGGCAGGGGGCTTTTGGATGAGCAGTTCTTC.

This chain connects TRBV19 to TRBJ1-1; 7 positions match TRBD1. V lost 5 bases and J lost 6; bases outside the gene matches: 12. This CDR3 has 15 amino acids. From germline, CDR1 is LNHDA and CDR2 SQIVND (reference sequence). CDR3 loop: CASSPGQVGKAEAFF. In DNA, the CDR3 is TGTGCCAGTAGTCCCGGACAGGTGGGGAAAGCTGAAGCTTTCTTT.

J is TRBJ1-2 and V is TRBV15, with D possibly TRBD1 on 5 matching bases. V gave up 6 bases and J gave up 8 bases, with 13 bases separating them. This CDR3 spans 12 amino acids. Germline V CDR1 and CDR2: LNHNV, YYDKDF (reference sequence). The CDR3: CATREGEGGYTF. The CDR3 nucleotides are TGTGCCACCAGAGAAGGGGAAGGCGGCTACACCTTC. Full variable domain (remainder filled in from reference TRBV15 and TRBJ1-2): DAMVIQNPRYQVTQFGKPVTLSCSQTLNHNVMYWYQQKSSQAPKLLFHYYDKDFNNEADTPDNFQSRRPNTSFCFLDIRSPGLGDTAMYLCATREGEGGYTFGSGTRLTVV.

The chain carries TRBV4-1 and TRBJ2-7, with 9 bases lining up with TRBD2. This CDR3 region has 16 residues. V trimming: 3 bases; J trimming: 3 bases; junction bases outside the gene matches: 9. Germline CDR1 MGHRA, CDR2 YSYEKL. CDR3 in amino acids: CASSQALAGTYYEQYF. DNA for the CDR3: TGCGCCAGCAGCCAGGCCCTAGCGGGAACCTACTACGAGCAGTACTTC.

The chain recombines TRBV19 with TRBJ2-1, with TRBD1 matching 10 bases. This CDR3 is 14 amino acids long. Germline V gene lookup returns CDR1 LNHDA and CDR2 SQIVND (reference sequence). V was clipped by 5 bases and J by 5 bases; unmatched bases: 3. The CDR3 bases are TGTGCCAGTAGTCCGGGACAGGGGAACAATGAGCAGTTCTTC. Translating it yields CASSPGQGNNEQFF.

This clone was detected once. The V and J genes are TRBV6-5 and TRBJ2-1; 10 positions agree with TRBD2. V shed 5 bases and J 8 bases; nucleotides not matched to a gene: 9. Germline V CDR1 and CDR2: MNHEY, SVGAGI. This CDR3 contains 15 residues. CDR3 sequence reads: CASSAPGLAGDEQFF. For the CDR3, the DNA is TGTGCCAGCAGTGCCCCGGGGCTAGCGGGAGATGAGCAGTTCTTC.

The rearrangement uses TRBV11-2 and TRBJ2-7, with D maybe TRBD2 (5 bases). Germline CDR1 reads SGHAT; CDR2 reads FQNNGV. The germline V and J ends were trimmed by 6 bases and 3 bases, with 6 bases remaining between them. The CDR3 is made up of 11 amino acids. Here the CDR3 DNA reads TGTGCCAGCAGAACTAGCTACGAGCAGTACTTC. Protein: CASRTSYEQYF. Full variable domain (remainder filled in from reference TRBV11-2 and TRBJ2-7): EAGVAQSPRYKIIEKRQSVAFWCNPISGHATLYWYQQILGQGPKLLIQFQNNGVVDDSQLPKDRFSAERLKGVDSTLKIQPAKLEDSAVYLCASRTSYEQYFGPGTRLTVT.

The rearrangement links TRBV2 to TRBJ1-2; D is uncertain. The CDR3 spans 13 residues. Trimming took off 8 bases at V and 4 bases at J, with 14 bases between the two ends. Germline CDR1 SNHLY, CDR2 FYNNEI. CDR3 sequence (DNA): TGTGCCAGCCGTGGACTTTTCGGCTATGGCTACACCTTC. It specifies CASRGLFGYGYTF.

The CDR3 DNA is TGTGCCAGCAGCTTAAGAATTTCCAGGGGGCTTCACACTGAAGCTTTCTTT. Its protein is CASSLRISRGLHTEAFF. The chain is built from TRBV11-3 and TRBJ1-1, with 8 bases matching TRBD1. Germline CDR1 and CDR2: SGHNT and YENEEA. There are 17 residues in the CDR3. Germline trimming cut 2 bases from V and 3 bases from J; bases unmatched to any gene: 11.

The CDR3 coding sequence is TGTGCCAGCAGTTCGGAGACTAGAACGATAACAGATACGCAGTATTTT. This sequence encodes CASSSETRTITDTQYF. The rearrangement uses TRBV28 and TRBJ2-3; possibly TRBD2 for D (6 bases). Per germline, CDR1 MDHEN and CDR2 SYDVKM. Trimming stripped 4 bases from V and 3 bases from J, with 17 bases between. The CDR3 spans 16 residues. Combining the CDR3 with reference TRBV28 and TRBJ2-3 gives the whole variable domain DVKVTQSSRYLVKRTGEKVFLECVQDMDHENMFWYRQDPGLGLRLIYFSYDVKMKEKGDIPEGYSVSREKKERFSLILESASTNQTSMYLCASSSETRTITDTQYFGPGTRLTVL.

The V gene is TRBV19, the J gene TRBJ1-4, with D perhaps matching TRBD1 (5 bases). The CDR3 length is 16 residues. Trimming took off 5 bases at V and 4 bases at J, with 17 bases between the two ends. CDR1 is LNHDA, CDR2 SQIVND, per germline (reference sequence). The CDR3 spells CASSFTSQGVNEKLFF. The DNA of the CDR3 is TGTGCCAGTAGTTTTACCTCGCAGGGCGTTAATGAAAAACTGTTTTTT.

The chain is built from TRBV28 and TRBJ1-5; 11 positions match TRBD1. Germline V lookup: CDR1 MDHEN, CDR2 SYDVKM. This CDR3 is 19 amino acids long. The V gene end was trimmed by 5 bases and the J gene end by 0 bases; junction bases not matched to a gene: 12. The CDR3 nucleotides are TGTGCCAGCAGTCTCCTAGGGGGACAGGGGGATCTTAGCAATCAGCCCCAGCATTTT. It encodes CASSLLGGQGDLSNQPQHF.